This T cell receptor (beta chain) was captured by sequencing in a study of post-analysis software for immune sequencing data (dated by TCRdb to the mid-2010s). Study-level background: Recorded disease courses included relapsing-remitting, secondary progressive and progressive-relapsing multiple sclerosis, with some patients lacking subtype annotation. Patient repertoires were compared against 10 to 12 previously published healthy control repertoires from donors aged roughly 6 to 26 years. A subset of samples was prepared in parallel using single-end sample barcoding, then pooled and co-amplified after Illumina adapter ligation.

Libraries were constructed by PCR. The sequencing machine was an Illumina HiSeq 2500. To reduce PCR and sequencing biases, unique molecular identifiers were incorporated into the TCR beta cDNA libraries. Per 1 to 10 million input T cells, approximately 500,000 cDNA molecules were obtained, such that each molecule approximated one T cell. The patient libraries were prepared and sequenced with the same protocol used for the earlier healthy control dataset. Samples belonging to the same batch were prepared together, multiplexed and sequenced on a shared HiSeq lane. The published analysis was carried out like this. Raw barcoded reads were processed with MIGEC, and single-read molecular identifier groups were discarded before consensus assembly and CDR3 extraction. VDJtools was used for post-analysis of the clonotype tables, and diversity was normalized by down-sampling every dataset to the size of the smallest sample. In repertoire overlap clustering, CDR3 amino acid sequences, but not nucleotide sequences, were matched to correct batch-related cross-sample contamination. TCRdb handled the public reads itself, with Q25 trimming in fastp and clone calling in MiXCR, and kept productive beta chains. CDR3 protein sequences are deduplicated, and each keeps its most common genes and DNA. What appears here as the V and J calls and clone size reflects TCRdb's work, not the paper's. Recorded for this sample are more than 450,000 distinct CDR3 sequences; under 40% of them occurred a single time. The ten largest account for roughly 6% of the sample.

TCR beta repertoires were profiled from peripheral blood of 10 to 15 young patients with multiple sclerosis to demonstrate the VDJtools post-analysis software. Multiple sclerosis patients were children and adolescents aged roughly 6 to 17 years. This clonotype was detected many times. What antigen it recognizes has not been identified. Base qualities were left out, and no much larger clone turns up one base away. Here is what the overall study found, with its caveats: Multiple sclerosis patients had significantly lower normalized Chao1 diversity than controls, a result that suggests substantial peripheral T-cell clonal expansion. The control group was slightly older than the multiple sclerosis patient group. Direct clustering with F measure revealed strong co-clustering of samples prepared in the same batch, which led to a batch-effect correction. Significantly higher frequencies in patients than in controls were found for five or six TRBV segments, including TRBV5-6, TRBV5-1 and TRBV20-1.

From the cysteine through the phenylalanine, the CDR3 covers 13 amino acids. The only DNA kept is the CDR3, 39 bases in frame from the first base. The V and J ends are trimmed by 0 bases and 9 bases, leaving 8 bases between them. The germline V gene supplies CDR1 KGHDR and CDR2 SFDVKD. Sequenced input: blood. The sequence was collected from a girl younger than 18 with multiple sclerosis. The V and J segments used are TRBV24-1 and TRBJ1-5; no confident D gene assignment can be made. At the DNA level, the sequence is TGTGCCACCAGTGATTTGTCGGGGTCGCCCCAGCATTTT. This translates into CATSDLSGSPQHF.